One sample yielded the 18 T cell receptor beta chains listed below, sequenced in a study of technical replicates of blood from several donors (TCRdb year 2017). Libraries were constructed by the immunoSEQ multiplex PCR assay. The immuneACCESS repertoire file appears here via TCRdb, limited to in-frame rearrangements. These files lack a portion of the clones; in checked studies, under half of the deficit traces to unresolved V genes, and the cause of the others is not known. The sample profile shows just over 80,000 clones; about 94% of them were found once. 0.38% of the sample is in the top ten clones. Sequences were obtained from T cells isolated from PBMCs. The receptors were sampled from a human donor in good health.

J is TRBJ2-4 and V is TRBV7-2, with D perhaps TRBD1 (6 bases). The CDR3 loop spans 15 amino acids. V was clipped by 1 base and J by 4 bases, with 11 bases between them. Germline V CDR1 and CDR2: SGHTA, FQGNSA. This chain's CDR3 is CASSLGGHGKNIQYF. In nucleotides, the CDR3 is TGTGCCAGCAGCTTAGGGGGACACGGAAAAAACATTCAGTACTTC.

This clone was found a few times. V usage is TRBV6-5 and J usage is TRBJ1-1; the D gene is possibly TRBD1 (6 bases). The CDR3 is 13 amino acids. Germline-derived CDR1 and CDR2 are MNHEY and SVGAGI. Trimming shortened V by 10 bases and J by 5 bases, and 17 bases separated the two germline ends. The CDR3 bases are TGTGCCACGGGGGGGGCGATAGTAACTGAAGCTTTCTTT. It specifies CATGGAIVTEAFF.

The chain employs TRBV2 and TRBJ2-2; 9 bases line up with TRBD1. The CDR3 has 14 residues. J gave up 4 bases and V 7 bases, and 4 bases lay outside the gene matches. Germline V CDR1 and CDR2: SNHLY, FYNNEI. The CDR3 DNA follows: TGTGCCAGCAAATTGGACAGGGGCACCGGGGAGCTGTTTTTT. This translates into CASKLDRGTGELFF.

V gene TRBV27 combines with J gene TRBJ1-2, with D possibly being TRBD1 (6 bases). Germline V CDR1 and CDR2: MNHEY, SMNVEV (reference sequence). V was cut by 3 bases and J by 3 bases, with 8 bases left in between. This CDR3 contains 13 residues. The CDR3 reads CASSLSGDYGYTF. The CDR3, as DNA: TGTGCCAGCAGTTTGTCAGGGGACTATGGCTACACCTTC.

This chain connects TRBV7-9 to TRBJ2-7; D is unclear. Trimming pared 5 bases from V and 4 bases from J, leaving 6 bases between. CDR3 size: 11 residues. Germline CDR1 is SEHNR and CDR2 is FQNEAQ (reference sequence). The CDR3 sequence is CASSRTYEQYF. CDR3 nucleotides: TGTGCCAGCAGCCGTACTTACGAGCAGTACTTC.

This sequence joins TRBV11-1 and TRBJ2-1, with 8 positions matching TRBD1. V gave up 3 bases and J gave up 6 bases; unmatched junction bases: 7. CDR1 and CDR2 (germline): SGHAT, FQDESV (reference sequence). The CDR3 extends over 15 amino acids. The DNA of the CDR3 is TGTGCCAGCAGCTTGGGGGAGGACAGGGTCAATGAGCAGTTCTTC. The encoded protein is CASSLGEDRVNEQFF.

The genes are TRBV6-1 and TRBJ1-1; perhaps TRBD1 as D (5 bases). V gave up 2 bases and J gave up 5 bases, with 18 bases separating them. This CDR3 is built from 16 residues. The V gene's germline CDR1 is MNHNS and CDR2 SASEGT. The CDR3 loop is CASSEFDGGERTEAFF. Written as DNA, the CDR3 is TGTGCCAGCAGTGAATTTGACGGGGGGGAGAGGACTGAAGCTTTCTTT.

The rearrangement uses TRBV30 and TRBJ1-2, with a possible D match to TRBD1 (6 bases). V dropped 5 bases and J dropped 2 bases, with 12 bases sitting between them. Germline V gene sequence: CDR1 GTSNPN, CDR2 SVGIG (reference sequence). CDR3 length: 13 amino acids. The CDR3 region has the DNA TGTGCCTGGGAGGACAGTTCGAACTATGGCTACACCTTC. Translating gives CAWEDSSNYGYTF.

The sample holds one count of this clone. The chain employs TRBV6-1 and TRBJ1-2; 7 bases map to TRBD1. This CDR3 has 14 amino acids. The V and J ends lost 0 bases and 7 bases, in that order; junction bases with no gene match: 5. From germline, CDR1 is MNHNS and CDR2 SASEGT. The CDR3 DNA reads as TGTGCCAGCAGTGAAGCAGAGGGGGCAGGTGGCTACACCTTC. Amino acids: CASSEAEGAGGYTF.

This clone is a singleton in its sample. The V and J genes are TRBV28 and TRBJ2-1; 8 bases are shared with TRBD1. The CDR3 consists of 17 residues. Unmatched junction bases numbered 14, after V lost 6 bases and J lost 4 bases. The germline gives CDR1 MDHEN, CDR2 SYDVKM. The CDR3, as DNA: TGTGCCAGCAGGATACCGGGACAGGCTATACGATACAATGAGCAGTTCTTC. It is translated as CASRIPGQAIRYNEQFF.

V and J are TRBV7-9 and TRBJ2-5; the match to TRBD2 covers 7 bases. This CDR3 has 15 residues. Trimming cost V 5 bases and J 2 bases; bases outside gene matches: 8. The V gene's germline CDR1 is SEHNR and CDR2 FQNEAQ (reference sequence). The DNA for the CDR3 is TGTGCCAGCAGCCTCTACGGGGAGGGTCAAGAGACCCAGTACTTC. Translation gives CASSLYGEGQETQYF.

In its sample, this clone was seen a few times. The genes are TRBV5-1 and TRBJ2-1, with D uncertain. The CDR3 contains 12 residues. The V end lost 6 bases, the J end lost 5 bases, and 9 bases lay between the germline ends. Germline V gene sequence: CDR1 SGHRS, CDR2 YFSETQ. CDR3 sequence reads: CASNLLDNEQFF. CDR3 DNA sequence: TGCGCCAGCAATTTACTTGACAATGAGCAGTTCTTC.

V gene TRBV25-1 combines with J gene TRBJ2-3; 9 nucleotides align to TRBD2. Germline V gene sequence: CDR1 MGHDK, CDR2 SYGVNS. Trimming took 0 bases from V and 7 from J; bases not matched to a gene: 5. The CDR3 contains 15 residues. CDR3 amino acids: CASSEYLAGANTQYF. Here the CDR3 DNA reads TGTGCCAGCAGTGAATATTTAGCGGGAGCTAATACGCAGTATTTT.

The chain is built from TRBV29-1 and TRBJ1-4; no reliable D call. Per germline, CDR1 SQVTM and CDR2 ANQGSEA. The CDR3 loop spans 14 amino acids. The ends were cut back, 4 bases at V and 0 bases at J, with 9 bases in the middle. CDR3 DNA sequence: TGCAGCGTTGGGGCGGGAGCAACTAATGAAAAACTGTTTTTT. As protein: CSVGAGATNEKLFF.

This chain uses TRBV7-2 with TRBJ2-7; D is uncertain. Germline V gene lookup returns CDR1 SGHTA and CDR2 FQGNSA. The CDR3 runs 11 residues. The V end lost 5 bases, the J end lost 6 bases, and 8 bases lay between the germline ends. CDR3 loop: CASSPLAEQYF. CDR3 nucleotides: TGTGCCAGCAGCCCATTGGCCGAGCAGTACTTC.

The chain has TRBV19 and TRBJ1-4; 7 bases map to TRBD1. CDR3 length: 13 amino acids. CDR1 and CDR2 (germline): LNHDA, SQIVND (reference sequence). The trim removed 8 bases at V and 6 bases at J, leaving 6 bases unmatched. The chain's CDR3 is CASVRQGDEKLFF. The CDR3 DNA is TGTGCCAGTGTGAGACAGGGTGATGAAAAACTGTTTTTT.

The V and J genes are TRBV5-4 and TRBJ2-3; TRBD2 matches 10 bases. Trimming removed 0 bases from V and 4 bases from J; junction bases left unmatched: 2. The germline V gene encodes CDR1 SGHNT and CDR2 YYREEE (reference sequence). This CDR3 has 15 residues. As DNA, the CDR3 is TGTGCCAGCAGCTTGGTCCTAGCGGGAGCAGATACGCAGTATTTT. Translated, it gives CASSLVLAGADTQYF.

The rearrangement uses TRBV10-1 and TRBJ2-7; tentative D call: TRBD1 (6 bases). The germline gives CDR1 WNHNN, CDR2 SYGVQD (reference sequence). Trimming removed 3 bases at V and 2 bases at J, with 17 bases between. There are 16 residues in the CDR3. CDR3 amino acids: CASSDGQSRVPYEQYF. The CDR3 DNA sequence: TGCGCCAGCAGTGACGGACAGTCAAGGGTACCCTACGAGCAGTACTTC.